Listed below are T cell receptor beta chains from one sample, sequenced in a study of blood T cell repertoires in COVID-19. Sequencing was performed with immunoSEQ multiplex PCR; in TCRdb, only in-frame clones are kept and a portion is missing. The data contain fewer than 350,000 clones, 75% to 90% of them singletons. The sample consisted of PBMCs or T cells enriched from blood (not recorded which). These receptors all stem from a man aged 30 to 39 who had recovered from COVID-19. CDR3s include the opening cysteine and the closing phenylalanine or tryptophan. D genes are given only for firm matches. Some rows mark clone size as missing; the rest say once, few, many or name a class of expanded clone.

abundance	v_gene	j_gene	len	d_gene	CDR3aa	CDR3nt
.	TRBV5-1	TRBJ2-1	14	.	CASSLTGDSNEQFF	TGCGCCAGCAGCTTGACTGGGGACTCCAATGAGCAGTTCTTC
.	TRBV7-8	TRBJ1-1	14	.	CASSFSRVNTEAFF	TGTGCCAGCAGCTTTTCCCGGGTGAACACTGAAGCTTTCTTT
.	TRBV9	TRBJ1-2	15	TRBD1	CASSVEGQPNYGYTF	TGTGCCAGCAGCGTTGAGGGACAGCCAAACTATGGCTACACCTTC
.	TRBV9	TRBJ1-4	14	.	CASSPTGVGEKLFF	TGTGCCAGCAGCCCAACGGGGGTAGGTGAAAAACTGTTTTTT
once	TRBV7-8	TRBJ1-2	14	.	CASSLARIGGGYTF	TGTGCCAGCAGCTTAGCTCGCATCGGGGGAGGCTACACCTTC
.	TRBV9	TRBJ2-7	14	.	CASSVGGDSYEQYF	TGTGCCAGCAGCGTAGGAGGAGACTCCTACGAGCAGTACTTC
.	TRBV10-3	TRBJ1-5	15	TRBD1	CASTGQTGGGQPQHF	TGTGCCTCAACGGGGCAGACAGGGGGAGGTCAGCCCCAGCATTTT
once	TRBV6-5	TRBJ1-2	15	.	CASRRRRGFGYGYTF	TGTGCCAGCAGACGTCGGCGGGGGTTCGGCTATGGCTACACCTTC
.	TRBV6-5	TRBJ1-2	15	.	CASSYGRGRNYGYTF	TGTGCCAGCAGTTACGGGAGGGGTCGGAACTATGGCTACACCTTC
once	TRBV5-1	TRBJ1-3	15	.	CASSIRQSSGNTIYF	TGCGCCAGCAGCATAAGACAGAGCTCTGGAAACACCATATATTTT
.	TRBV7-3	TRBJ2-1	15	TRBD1	CASSLDRGGYNEQFF	TGTGCCAGCAGCTTAGACAGGGGAGGCTACAATGAGCAGTTCTTC
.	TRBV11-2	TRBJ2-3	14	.	CASSLEVTQITQYF	TGTGCCAGCAGCTTAGAGGTAACACAGATAACGCAGTATTTT
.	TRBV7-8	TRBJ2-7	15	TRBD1	CASSSGTGLHYEQYF	TGTGCCAGCAGCTCGGGGACAGGACTCCATTACGAGCAGTACTTC
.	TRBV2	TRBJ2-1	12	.	CASRETGYEQFF	TGTGCCAGCAGAGAAACAGGGTATGAGCAGTTCTTC
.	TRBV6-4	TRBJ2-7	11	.	CASFTAYEQYF	TGTGCCAGCTTCACGGCCTACGAGCAGTACTTC
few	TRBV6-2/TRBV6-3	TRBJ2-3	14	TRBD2	CASSRGLEGSTQYF	TGTGCCAGCAGCCGTGGACTAGAGGGGTCTACGCAGTATTTT
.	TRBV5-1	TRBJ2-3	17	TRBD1	CASSALGARGRPDTQYF	TGCGCCAGCAGCGCCCTGGGTGCCAGGGGGCGCCCAGATACGCAGTATTTT
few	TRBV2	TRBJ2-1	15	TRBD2	CASTKGTSGNNEQFF	TGTGCCAGCACTAAGGGGACTAGCGGGAACAATGAGCAGTTCTTC
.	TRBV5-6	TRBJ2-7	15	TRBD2	CASSPGERGSYEQYF	TGTGCCAGCAGTCCGGGTGAGCGGGGGTCCTACGAGCAGTACTTC
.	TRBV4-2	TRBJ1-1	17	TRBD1	CASSQETTGTGDTEAFF	TGTGCCAGCAGCCAAGAGACAACCGGGACAGGAGACACTGAAGCTTTCTTT
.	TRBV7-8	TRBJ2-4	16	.	CASSLRALAGENIQYF	TGTGCCAGCAGCTTACGAGCGCTGGCGGGCGAAAACATTCAGTACTTC
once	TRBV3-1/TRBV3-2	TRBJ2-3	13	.	CASSPSEASTQYF	TGTGCCAGCAGCCCCAGCGAGGCTTCGACGCAGTATTTT
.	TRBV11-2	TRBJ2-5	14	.	CASSLVGVGETQYF	TGTGCCAGCAGCTTAGTCGGGGTCGGCGAGACCCAGTACTTC
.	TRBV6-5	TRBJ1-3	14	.	CASLARRGGNTIYF	TGTGCCAGCCTGGCACGGAGGGGAGGAAACACCATATATTTT
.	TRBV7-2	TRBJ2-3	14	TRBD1	CASSSRQGSDTQYF	TGTGCCAGCAGCTCACGACAGGGTTCAGATACGCAGTATTTT
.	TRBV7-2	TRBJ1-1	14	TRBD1	CASSARQGNTEAFF	TGTGCCAGCAGCGCCCGACAGGGGAACACTGAAGCTTTCTTT
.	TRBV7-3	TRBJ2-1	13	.	CASSRGSYNEQFF	TGTGCCAGCAGTAGGGGCTCCTACAATGAGCAGTTCTTC
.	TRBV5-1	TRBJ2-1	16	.	CASSRLFGGVLNEQFF	TGCGCCAGCAGCCGTCTATTCGGCGGGGTACTCAATGAGCAGTTCTTC
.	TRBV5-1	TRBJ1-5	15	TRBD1	CASSWGTGFDQPQHF	TGCGCCAGCAGCTGGGGGACAGGGTTTGATCAGCCCCAGCATTTT
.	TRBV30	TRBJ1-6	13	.	CAWSGQASTPLHF	TGTGCCTGGAGTGGACAGGCCTCCACACCCCTCCACTTT
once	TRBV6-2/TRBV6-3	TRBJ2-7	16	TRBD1	CASSYPTGTGTLLAYF	TGTGCCAGCAGTTACCCCACCGGGACAGGTACCCTATTGGCGTACTTC
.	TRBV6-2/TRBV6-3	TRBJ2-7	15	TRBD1	CASSRRQGARDEQYF	TGTGCCAGCAGCCGCAGACAGGGGGCGCGCGACGAGCAGTACTTC
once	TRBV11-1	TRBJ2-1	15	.	CASTRALLGRDEQFF	TGTGCCTCCACGAGGGCTCTTCTAGGGCGGGATGAGCAGTTCTTC
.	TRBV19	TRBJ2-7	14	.	CASSIPGQLVEQYF	TGTGCCAGTAGTATTCCGGGACAATTGGTCGAGCAGTACTTC
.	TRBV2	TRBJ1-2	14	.	CASGTEPQGYGYTF	TGTGCCAGTGGAACAGAGCCCCAGGGCTATGGCTACACCTTC
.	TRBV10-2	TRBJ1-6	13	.	CASSDQGGSPLHF	TGCGCCAGCAGTGACCAGGGAGGGTCACCCCTCCACTTT
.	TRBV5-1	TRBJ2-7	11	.	CASSIAGSQYF	TGCGCCAGCAGCATAGCTGGTTCGCAGTACTTC
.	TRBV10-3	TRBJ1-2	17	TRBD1	CAIRWTGSENGDYGYTF	TGTGCCATCAGATGGACAGGGTCTGAAAATGGGGACTATGGCTACACCTTC
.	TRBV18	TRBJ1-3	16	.	CASSPGTQSSGNTIYF	TGTGCCAGCTCACCGGGCACTCAGAGCTCTGGAAACACCATATATTTT
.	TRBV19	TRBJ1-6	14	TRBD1	CASRRNRGDSPLHF	TGTGCCAGTAGGCGCAACAGGGGAGATTCACCCCTCCACTTT